Below, 21 T cell receptor beta chains from the same sample are listed, as sequenced in a study of T cells expressing NK-cell markers. TCRdb reanalyzed the 5' RACE reads, giving one entry per CDR3 protein sequence and no DNA. This sample's clone table lists 350,000 to 450,000 distinct CDR3 sequences. Sequencing was carried out using blood T cells: a sorted CD56 or NKG2C T cell subset, CD4+ or CD8+ T cells, or bulk PBMC T cells (not recorded which). These receptors all stem from a man aged 18-75 years in good health.

The genes are TRBV6-1 and TRBJ1-1; no DNA is available, so the TRBD1 call from TCRdb remains unchecked. CDR1 is MNHNS and CDR2 is SASEGT in the germline V gene. The CDR3 consists of 16 residues. The CDR3 region is CASSPGTGGINTEAFF.

The chain combines TRBV6-5 with TRBJ2-7; TCRdb's D call, TRBD1, is unchecked because there is no DNA. This CDR3 is built from 17 residues. The germline CDR1 and CDR2 sequences are MNHEY and SVGAGI. The CDR3: CASSSGPGTGGGYEQYF.

The chain recombines TRBV18 with TRBJ2-7; checking the TCRdb D call of TRBD2 is not possible without DNA. The germline gives CDR1 KGHSH, CDR2 LQKENI. This CDR3 spans 15 amino acids. CDR3: CASSPGTSADYEQYF.

The chain carries TRBV2 and TRBJ2-5; the D gene TCRdb calls, TRBD1, cannot be checked with no DNA. Looked up from germline, CDR1 is SNHLY and CDR2 is FYNNEI. CDR3 length: 12 residues. This chain's CDR3 is CASTGGDETQYF.

This rearrangement joins TRBV6-1 to TRBJ1-4; TCRdb reports TRBD1, a call that lacks DNA to check it against. Looked up from germline, CDR1 is MNHNS and CDR2 is SASEGT. The CDR3 runs 15 residues. CDR3 in amino acids: CASKKKGHENEKLFF.

CDR3 sequence reads: CASSDPDRDYNEQFF. The rearrangement joins TRBV23-1 to TRBJ2-1; without DNA, the TCRdb call of TRBD1 cannot be checked. TRBV23-1 is flagged as an ORF with uncertain function. This CDR3 is built from 15 residues.

V usage is TRBV11-2 and J usage is TRBJ2-5; the TCRdb call, TRBD1, lacks DNA for checking. The CDR3 runs to 17 residues. From germline, CDR1 is SGHAT and CDR2 FQNNGV. CDR3 protein: CASSWDRAGTGAETQYF.

This chain links TRBV7-9 with TRBJ2-5. The germline V gene has CDR1 SEHNR and CDR2 FQNEAQ (reference sequence). The length of the CDR3 is 14 residues. This CDR3 reads CASTLSGAQETQYF.

The chain couples TRBV7-9 to TRBJ2-7; as DNA is missing, the TRBD1 call by TCRdb cannot be tested. The CDR3 has 15 residues. Looked up from germline, CDR1 is SEHNR and CDR2 is FQNEAQ (reference sequence). The CDR3 sequence: CASSSPIGQSYEQYF. Based on the CDR3 plus reference TRBV7-9 and TRBJ2-7, the full variable domain is DTGVSQNPRHKITKRGQNVTFRCDPISEHNRLYWYRQTLGQGPEFLTYFQNEAQLEKSRLLSDRFSAERPKGSFSTLEIQRTEQGDSAMYLCASSSPIGQSYEQYFGPGTRLTVT.

CDR3 loop: CASTKGTSYEQYF. V is TRBV6-1 and J is TRBJ2-7. CDR3 length equals 13 residues. CDR1 MNHNS and CDR2 SASEGT come from the germline V gene.

The chain carries TRBV6-2 or TRBV6-3 and TRBJ2-7. Germline loops: CDR1 MNHEY, CDR2 SVGEGT. The CDR3 contains 12 residues. The CDR3 reads CASSYSPGEQYF.

V and J are TRBV3-1 and TRBJ2-3; no DNA is available, so the TRBD2 call from TCRdb remains unchecked. This CDR3 contains 18 residues. Germline V lookup: CDR1 LGHDT, CDR2 YNNKEL (reference sequence). The CDR3 loop is CASSQDLGLAGTTDTQYF.

The CDR3 spells CASRLRGVAQTDTQYF. This chain connects TRBV12-3 or TRBV12-4 to TRBJ2-3; TCRdb selects TRBD1, and the lack of DNA leaves this call unchecked. The CDR3 runs 16 residues.

The J gene is TRBJ1-4, the V gene TRBV25-1. The CDR3 totals 15 residues. Germline V gene sequence: CDR1 MGHDK, CDR2 SYGVNS. The CDR3: CASSERGQANEKLFF.

This rearrangement joins TRBV3-1 to TRBJ2-7; the D gene TCRdb calls, TRBD1, cannot be checked with no DNA. This CDR3 contains 16 residues. Germline CDR1 LGHDT, CDR2 YNNKEL (reference sequence). CDR3 sequence: CASSPRGDRGLREQYF.

The J gene is TRBJ2-4, the V gene TRBV5-1; TCRdb indicates TRBD1, and absent DNA this call remains unverified. CDR1 and CDR2 (germline): SGHRS, YFSETQ. CDR3 length: 17 residues. This CDR3 reads CASSLAPQGSQSSIQYF.

The rearrangement joins TRBV13 to TRBJ2-7; TCRdb designates TRBD1, a call that cannot be tested without DNA. Germline CDR1 and CDR2: PRHDT and FYEKMQ (reference sequence). This CDR3 spans 14 amino acids. CDR3 in amino acids: CASSLRAEGAEQYF.

The CDR3 sequence is CASGSPMGGGANTGELFF. V is TRBV2 and J is TRBJ2-2; the TRBD2 assignment by TCRdb is unverifiable without DNA. This CDR3 spans 18 amino acids. Germline V gene data show CDR1 as SNHLY and CDR2 as FYNNEI.

This chain joins TRBV7-2 and TRBJ2-7. The CDR3 sequence is 13 residues long. Germline values: CDR1 SGHTA, CDR2 FQGNSA. The CDR3 region is CASSLTISDEQYF.

V is TRBV20-1 and J is TRBJ1-6. This CDR3 has 14 amino acids. Germline V gives CDR1 DFQATT, CDR2 SNEGSKA (reference sequence). This CDR3 reads CSANNRGSSVSLHF.

The CDR3 is CASSSTSGGSSTDTQYF. The rearrangement joins TRBV12-3 or TRBV12-4 to TRBJ2-3; the D call from TCRdb, TRBD2, cannot be confirmed without DNA. The CDR3 runs to 17 residues.